One and the same sample provided the 24 T cell receptor beta chains below, sequenced in a study of blood T cell repertoires in COVID-19. The protocol was immunoSEQ multiplex PCR, while the TCRdb copy is restricted to in-frame clones and leaves out a portion. The sample consists of around 250,000 clones, 80% to 90% of them appearing once. The sample consisted of PBMCs or T cells enriched from blood (not recorded which). The receptor source for this set is a woman aged 45-59 years who had recovered from COVID-19.

The chain combines TRBV6-5 with TRBJ1-2; TRBD1 matches 7 bases. Germline CDR1 reads MNHEY; CDR2 reads SVGAGI. V shed 5 bases and J 3 bases; nucleotides not matched to a gene: 6. The CDR3 has 14 residues. CDR3 residues: CASSRQGLYYGYTF. The CDR3 bases are TGTGCCAGCAGTCGACAGGGCCTTTACTATGGCTACACCTTC.

This clone was detected only a few times. J is TRBJ2-3 and V is TRBV5-1, with no clear D. Trimming took 3 bases from V and 6 from J, leaving 14 bases between them. Looked up from germline, CDR1 is SGHRS and CDR2 is YFSETQ. CDR3 length: 14 amino acids. The CDR3 here is CASSSGSTSDTQYF. Here the CDR3 DNA reads TGCGCCAGCAGCTCCGGGTCTACCTCGGATACGCAGTATTTT.

The gene calls are TRBV7-9 and TRBJ2-7; D is ambiguous. Germline values: CDR1 SEHNR, CDR2 FQNEAQ (reference sequence). The germline V and J ends were trimmed by 5 bases and 3 bases, with 5 bases remaining between them. The CDR3 loop spans 11 amino acids. CDR3 nucleotides: TGTGCCAGCAGCCCAGACTACGAGCAGTACTTC. Translated: CASSPDYEQYF. Full variable domain (outside the CDR3, taken from reference TRBV7-9 and TRBJ2-7): DTGVSQNPRHKITKRGQNVTFRCDPISEHNRLYWYRQTLGQGPEFLTYFQNEAQLEKSRLLSDRFSAERPKGSFSTLEIQRTEQGDSAMYLCASSPDYEQYFGPGTRLTVT.

V and J are TRBV28 and TRBJ2-6, with TRBD1 matching 7 bases. Trimming took 7 bases from V and 2 from J; bases not matched to a gene: 14. The V gene's germline CDR1 is MDHEN and CDR2 SYDVKM. The CDR3 has 18 residues. The CDR3 loop reads CASTTWAGGDPGANVLTF. DNA for the CDR3: TGTGCCAGCACCACCTGGGCAGGGGGTGATCCTGGGGCCAACGTCCTGACTTTC.

The V and J genes are TRBV3-1 (or the pseudogene TRBV3-2) and TRBJ2-4, with no clear D. CDR1 and CDR2 (germline): LGHDT, YNNKEL (reference sequence). The CDR3 runs 12 residues. Trimming removed 1 base at V and 15 bases at J, with 13 bases between. The CDR3 sequence is CASSQVFSKLYF. For the CDR3, the DNA is TGTGCCAGCAGCCAAGTGTTCTCGAAGCTGTACTTC.

This chain uses TRBV19 with TRBJ1-2, with 7 bases lining up with TRBD1. V lost 4 bases, J lost 6 bases, and 5 bases stayed unmatched. CDR1 and CDR2 from the germline V gene are LNHDA and SQIVND (reference sequence). The CDR3 is made up of 13 amino acids. In DNA, the CDR3 is TGTGCCAGTAGTAGAGAGGGGGCGAATGGCTACACCTTC. Amino acids: CASSREGANGYTF.

This sequence joins TRBV12-3 or TRBV12-4 and TRBJ1-1, with 7 bases aligning to TRBD1. V shed 5 bases and J 11 bases; nucleotides not matched to a gene: 11. The CDR3 totals 13 residues. CDR3: CASSPGGGVEAFF. The CDR3 DNA reads as TGTGCCAGCAGTCCAGGGGGAGGAGTGGAGGCTTTCTTT.

J is TRBJ2-7 and V is TRBV6-5; 12 nucleotides line up with TRBD2. The V segment lost 0 bases and the J segment 4 bases; nucleotides outside the gene matches: 4. Germline loops: CDR1 MNHEY, CDR2 SVGAGI. The CDR3 is 16 amino acids. The CDR3 sequence: CASSYSRLAGGYEQYF. In DNA form, the CDR3 reads TGTGCCAGCAGTTACTCGAGGCTAGCGGGAGGGTACGAGCAGTACTTC.

The chain couples TRBV3-1 (or the pseudogene TRBV3-2) to TRBJ1-5, with D maybe TRBD1 (6 bases). V shed 0 bases and J shed 4 bases, with 13 bases lying between them. Germline loops: CDR1 LGHDT, CDR2 YNNKEL (reference sequence). The CDR3 is 16 residues long. The CDR3 DNA sequence: TGTGCCAGCAGCCAAGAACCCCCGACAGGAAATCAGCCCCAGCATTTT. This codes for CASSQEPPTGNQPQHF.

The chain has TRBV9 and TRBJ1-2; 9 bases agree with TRBD1. This CDR3 region has 12 residues. Germline loops: CDR1 SGDLS, CDR2 YYNGEE. J lost 8 bases, V lost 3 bases, and 2 bases had no gene match. The CDR3: CASSGQGEGYTF. The CDR3 DNA is TGTGCCAGCAGCGGACAGGGGGAAGGCTACACCTTC.

This clone was counted only a few times. The chain has TRBV28 and TRBJ1-2; 8 nucleotides line up with TRBD1. CDR1 and CDR2 from the germline V gene are MDHEN and SYDVKM. V was clipped by 2 bases and J by 5 bases; unmatched bases: 7. The CDR3 loop spans 15 amino acids. Here the CDR3 DNA reads TGTGCCAGCAGTTTAATGTCGCAGGGGGCTTATGGCTACACCTTC. This codes for CASSLMSQGAYGYTF.

The gene calls are TRBV28 and TRBJ2-5, with D possibly TRBD2 on 6 matching bases. In germline, CDR1 is MDHEN, CDR2 SYDVKM. V was trimmed by 6 bases and J by 2 bases, leaving 13 bases between them. The CDR3 sequence is 14 residues long. The CDR3 DNA reads as TGTGCCAGCAGCCTGACTAGTACACAAGAGACCCAGTACTTC. Translating gives CASSLTSTQETQYF.

This chain connects TRBV19 to TRBJ1-1; tentatively, D is TRBD1 (5 bases). This CDR3 has 14 amino acids. V was pared by 6 bases and J by 0 bases, with 11 bases between. Germline CDR1 is LNHDA and CDR2 is SQIVND (reference sequence). The DNA of the CDR3 is TGTGCCAGTAGCCTACAGGTAATGAACACTGAAGCTTTCTTT. As protein: CASSLQVMNTEAFF. Filled out from reference TRBV19 and TRBJ1-1, the complete variable domain reads DGGITQSPKYLFRKEGQNVTLSCEQNLNHDAMYWYRQDPGQGLRLIYYSQIVNDFQKGDIAEGYSVSREKKESFPLTVTSAQKNPTAFYLCASSLQVMNTEAFFGQGTRLTVV.

This clone was counted once. The rearrangement links TRBV19 to TRBJ1-2, with 7 positions matching TRBD1. In germline, CDR1 is LNHDA, CDR2 SQIVND (reference sequence). V lost 5 bases and J lost 6; bases outside the gene matches: 9. The CDR3 totals 14 residues. For the CDR3, the DNA is TGTGCCAGTAGTCAACCGGGACAGCAGGATGGCTACACCTTC. The encoded protein is CASSQPGQQDGYTF.

The chain recombines TRBV4-1 with TRBJ2-1; 11 bases map to TRBD2. Germline V gene data show CDR1 as MGHRA and CDR2 as YSYEKL. J lost 9 bases, V lost 0 bases, and 7 bases had no gene match. The CDR3 is made up of 16 amino acids. CDR3 amino acids: CASSQDSSGRRGEQFF. The DNA for the CDR3 is TGCGCCAGCAGCCAAGACTCTAGCGGGAGGAGGGGTGAGCAGTTCTTC.

The chain couples TRBV10-3 to TRBJ1-5; 7 bases are a match to TRBD1. The germline V gene has CDR1 ENHRY and CDR2 SYGVKD. The CDR3 loop spans 16 amino acids. Trimming removed 9 bases from V and 6 bases from J; junction bases left unmatched: 17. The CDR3 region is CAIFRQGTFIPQPQHF. The CDR3 DNA follows: TGTGCCATTTTTCGACAGGGTACCTTCATCCCTCAGCCCCAGCATTTT.

This clone has just one count. The chain is built from TRBV3-1 (or the pseudogene TRBV3-2) and TRBJ2-5; 13 bases agree with TRBD2. Germline V gene sequence: CDR1 LGHDT, CDR2 YNNKEL (reference sequence). V lost 4 bases to trimming and J lost 1 base; unmatched junction nucleotides: 6. The CDR3 loop spans 17 amino acids. Here the CDR3 DNA reads TGTGCCAGCAGCCTTAAACTAGCGGGAGGGGTCCAAGAGACCCAGTACTTC. It encodes CASSLKLAGGVQETQYF.

This clone was picked up a small number of times. The rearrangement uses TRBV28 and TRBJ1-2, with D tentatively TRBD1 (5 bases). Trimming removed 4 bases at V and 6 bases at J, with 15 bases between. The CDR3 contains 14 residues. Germline-derived CDR1 and CDR2 are MDHEN and SYDVKM. The CDR3 nucleotides read TGTGCCAGCAGTTCCACCCAGGGAAGGCATGGCTACACCTTC. Amino acids: CASSSTQGRHGYTF.

The J gene is TRBJ2-5, the V gene TRBV2, with D perhaps TRBD1 (6 bases). The V end was cut by 5 bases, the J end by 1 base, with 8 bases between. The CDR3 runs to 13 residues. The V gene's germline CDR1 is SNHLY and CDR2 FYNNEI. The CDR3 protein is CASSRGTQETQYF. Written as DNA, the CDR3 is TGTGCCAGCAGTAGGGGGACCCAAGAGACCCAGTACTTC.

The rearrangement uses TRBV5-4 and TRBJ2-5; tentatively, D is TRBD1 (6 bases). The length of the CDR3 is 13 residues. V gave up 2 bases and J gave up 5 bases, with 10 bases separating them. The V gene's germline CDR1 is SGHNT and CDR2 YYREEE (reference sequence). CDR3 DNA sequence: TGTGCCAGCAGCTTTCGACAGGCCGAGACCCAGTACTTC. Amino acid sequence: CASSFRQAETQYF.

This rearrangement joins TRBV18 to TRBJ2-3, with TRBD2 as a possible D gene (6 bases). Trimming stripped 5 bases from V and 0 bases from J, with 9 bases between. The CDR3 runs 14 residues. Germline CDR1 is KGHSH and CDR2 is LQKENI. The CDR3 DNA sequence: TGTGCCAGCTCAGGGACTTCTAGCACAGATACGCAGTATTTT. It translates to CASSGTSSTDTQYF. Complete variable domain (other parts from reference TRBV18 and TRBJ2-3): NAGVMQNPRHLVRRRGQEARLRCSPMKGHSHVYWYRQLPEEGLKFMVYLQKENIIDESGMPKERFSAEFPKEGPSILRIQQVVRGDSAAYFCASSGTSSTDTQYFGPGTRLTVL.

The J gene is TRBJ2-7, the V gene TRBV7-9, with TRBD1 matching over 7 bases. This CDR3 spans 14 amino acids. The J segment lost 3 bases and the V segment lost 5 bases, leaving 7 bases of the junction unmatched. CDR1 is SEHNR and CDR2 is FQNEAQ in the germline V gene (reference sequence). This CDR3 is CASSRQGSFYEQYF. DNA for the CDR3: TGTGCCAGCAGCCGACAGGGAAGTTTCTACGAGCAGTACTTC.

The J gene is TRBJ2-7, the V gene TRBV6-5; 7 bases are shared with TRBD1. The ends lost 7 bases at V and 0 bases at J; junction bases unmatched: 6. The CDR3 loop spans 14 amino acids. The V gene's germline CDR1 is MNHEY and CDR2 SVGAGI. Here the CDR3 reads CASIGTASSYEQYF. The DNA of the CDR3 is TGTGCCAGCATCGGGACAGCCAGCTCCTACGAGCAGTACTTC.

The chain employs TRBV5-1 and TRBJ1-6; D is uncertain. This CDR3 is built from 15 residues. Germline V gene lookup returns CDR1 SGHRS and CDR2 YFSETQ. V gave up 0 bases and J gave up 5 bases, with 9 bases separating them. CDR3 loop: CASSLGSVNNSPLHF. The DNA for the CDR3 is TGCGCCAGCAGCTTGGGATCAGTTAATAATTCACCCCTCCACTTT. Looking up the rest from reference TRBV5-1 and TRBJ1-6 gives the full variable domain: KAGVTQTPRYLIKTRGQQVTLSCSPISGHRSVSWYQQTPGQGLQFLFEYFSETQRNKGNFPGRFSGRQFSNSRSEMNVSTLELGDSALYLCASSLGSVNNSPLHFGNGTRLTVT.